Listed below are T cell receptor beta chains from one sample, sequenced in a study of blood T cell repertoires in COVID-19. Profiled with immunoSEQ multiplex PCR; TCRdb holds only in-frame clones, not every one. The sample carries 250,000 to 300,000 clones, 75% to 90% recorded once. The specimen was peripheral blood. These receptors originate from a woman aged 70-85 years with COVID-19, enrolled during active disease. Each CDR3 is given with its conserved first and last residue. Each record gives: D gene, J gene, clone size, V gene, CDR3 DNA, CDR3 protein. D genes are given only for firm matches. Clone size is not always given. Where it is, it says once, few, many or a class for expanded clones.

>.|TRBJ1-1|few|TRBV3-1/TRBV3-2
TGTGCCAGCAGCCAAGACCGGGGTTTGGGGAACACTGAAGCTTTCTTT
CASSQDRGLGNTEAFF
>.|TRBJ2-7|.|TRBV7-9
TGTGCCAGCAGCTTAGATACCGGCTACGAGCAGTACTTC
CASSLDTGYEQYF
>.|TRBJ1-5|.|TRBV6-2/TRBV6-3
TGTGCCAGCAGTTACGGGGGGCAGCCCCAGCATTTT
CASSYGGQPQHF
>TRBD2|TRBJ2-3|few|TRBV9
TGTGCCAGCAGCGTAGCGGGGACTAGCGGGGGAGGAGATACGCAGTATTTT
CASSVAGTSGGGDTQYF
>.|TRBJ1-4|.|TRBV28
TGTGCCAGCAGTCCAGGACTCACAGAAAAACTGTTTTTT
CASSPGLTEKLFF
>.|TRBJ1-4|.|TRBV2
TGTGCCAGCAGCGTCGGACGGGGGGAAAAACTGTTTTTT
CASSVGRGEKLFF
>.|TRBJ1-5|.|TRBV30
TGTGCCTGGAGTGTATCTGGGACTCCTAGCAATCAGCCCCAGCATTTT
CAWSVSGTPSNQPQHF
>.|TRBJ1-5|.|TRBV10-1
TGCGCCAGCAGCATCGTCACGGGGTCAAGCAATCAGCCCCAGCATTTT
CASSIVTGSSNQPQHF
>.|TRBJ1-5|.|TRBV5-8
TGTGCCAGCAGCTTCAGGACACTCAATCAGCCCCAGCATTTT
CASSFRTLNQPQHF
>TRBD1|TRBJ2-7|.|TRBV24-1
TGTGCCACCAGTGCTCCCCGTCGGACAGGGGCTCCCTACGAGCAGTACTTC
CATSAPRRTGAPYEQYF
>TRBD2|TRBJ2-5|.|TRBV24-1
TGTGCCACCAGTGAGGAAGGACTAGAGACTCGAGAGACCCAGTACTTC
CATSEEGLETRETQYF
>TRBD2|TRBJ2-1|.|TRBV9
TGTGCCAGCAGCGTCACCGGGACTAGCTACAATGAGCAGTTCTTC
CASSVTGTSYNEQFF
>TRBD1|TRBJ1-5|.|TRBV15
TGTGCCACCAGCAGAGGAGGGGGCGAACGCAATCAGCCCCAGCATTTT
CATSRGGGERNQPQHF
>.|TRBJ1-1|.|TRBV10-3
TGTGCCATCAGTGCTAGGATATTGGACACTGAAGCTTTCTTT
CAISARILDTEAFF
>.|TRBJ1-1|.|TRBV27
TGTGCCAGCAGTTCCCGCTTCGGGGAAGGGAACACTGAAGCTTTCTTT
CASSSRFGEGNTEAFF
>.|TRBJ1-2|.|TRBV28
TGTGCCAGCAGTTTAGGGCAGGGGTCTGGCTACACCTTC
CASSLGQGSGYTF
>.|TRBJ1-4|.|TRBV19
TGTGCCAGTAGTGACAGAGGAACTAATGAAAAACTGTTTTTT
CASSDRGTNEKLFF
>.|TRBJ1-2|once|TRBV5-1
TGCGCCAGCAGCCCCCAGGGGAGTGGCTACACCTTC
CASSPQGSGYTF
>TRBD1|TRBJ1-1|.|TRBV27
TGTGCCAGCAGTTTAGGGACAGCGAACACTGAAGCTTTCTTT
CASSLGTANTEAFF
>TRBD1|TRBJ2-7|.|TRBV19
TGTGCCAGTAGCAACAGGGGGCCCTCCTACGAGCAGTACTTC
CASSNRGPSYEQYF
>.|TRBJ2-7|.|TRBV7-2
TGTGCCAGCAGCTCCCCCGGGGGGCCCTACGAGCAGTACTTC
CASSSPGGPYEQYF
>TRBD1|TRBJ1-2|.|TRBV6-5
TGTGCCAGCAGTTTGGACAGGGGCTATGGCTACACCTTC
CASSLDRGYGYTF
>TRBD2|TRBJ2-5|.|TRBV3-1/TRBV3-2
TGTGCCAGCAGCCAAGGCCGTAGCGGGGTTGAGACCCAGTACTTC
CASSQGRSGVETQYF
>.|TRBJ2-7|.|TRBV27
TGTGCCAGCAGGTCAGTCGAACGGGGCGAGCAGTACTTC
CASRSVERGEQYF
>TRBD2|TRBJ2-1|.|TRBV2
TGTGCCAGCCCGACTAGCGGGGGGAGCTCCTACAATGAGCAGTTCTTC
CASPTSGGSSYNEQFF
>.|TRBJ1-1|.|TRBV6-5
TGTGCCAGCAGGGTGGGCCTATATGAAGCTTTCTTT
CASRVGLYEAFF
>TRBD2|TRBJ2-3|once|TRBV7-2
TGTGCCAGCAGCTTAGCGGGACTAGCGGGGGGACGTAGCACAGATACGCAGTATTTT
CASSLAGLAGGRSTDTQYF
>TRBD1|TRBJ2-1|.|TRBV6-4
TGTGCCAGCAGTGACTCGAACGGGGGACAGGGGAATGAGCAGTTCTTC
CASSDSNGGQGNEQFF
>.|TRBJ1-1|.|TRBV5-1
TGCGCCAGCAGCTTGGCCGGACAAACGAACACTGAAGCTTTCTTT
CASSLAGQTNTEAFF
>TRBD1|TRBJ2-7|.|TRBV30
TGTGCCTGGAGTTCCGACAGGGGCAACGAGCAGTACTTC
CAWSSDRGNEQYF
>.|TRBJ2-5|.|TRBV2
TGTGCCAGCATTAAGGGAGGTGGGGAGACCCAGTACTTC
CASIKGGGETQYF
>TRBD1|TRBJ1-1|.|TRBV30
TGTGTCAGGAGGACAGGGATAACTGAAGCTTTCTTT
CVRRTGITEAFF
>.|TRBJ1-5|.|TRBV10-3
TGTGCCACGGGAGGGGGGGAGGCGCAGCCCCAGCATTTT
CATGGGEAQPQHF
>.|TRBJ1-1|.|TRBV18
TGTGCCAGCTCACCACTCAGGAACACTGAAGCTTTCTTT
CASSPLRNTEAFF
>.|TRBJ1-2|once|TRBV30
TGTGCCTGGAGTCCACTAGCGGGGGTCTACTATGGCTACACCTTC
CAWSPLAGVYYGYTF
>.|TRBJ1-2|.|TRBV5-4
TGTGCCAGCAGCCCCGCGGCAGGGTCCGCCTATGGCTACACCTTC
CASSPAAGSAYGYTF
>.|TRBJ1-2|.|TRBV7-2
TGTGCCAGCAGCTTAAACGGACAGACTATCGATGGCTACACCTTC
CASSLNGQTIDGYTF
>TRBD1|TRBJ2-7|.|TRBV7-2
TGTGCCAGCAGCCTCCTTACAGGGGGCGGATACGAGCAGTACTTC
CASSLLTGGGYEQYF
>TRBD1|TRBJ1-3|.|TRBV2
TGTGCCAGCAGTCCCCACCAGGGGGCTACTGGAAACACCATATATTTT
CASSPHQGATGNTIYF
>TRBD2|TRBJ2-7|.|TRBV7-8
TGTGCCAGCAGCTTAATTCCGACTAGCGGGGGGGGAGAGCAGTACTTC
CASSLIPTSGGGEQYF
>TRBD1|TRBJ1-4|.|TRBV4-1
TGCGCCAGCAGCCAAGAAACGACAGGGTCAGCTAATGAAAAACTGTTTTTT
CASSQETTGSANEKLFF
>TRBD1|TRBJ2-6|once|TRBV3-1/TRBV3-2
TGTGCCAGCAGCCCCGGCCGGGACAGGTTCTCTGGGGCCAACGTCCTGACTTTC
CASSPGRDRFSGANVLTF
>TRBD1|TRBJ2-1|.|TRBV6-6
TGTGCCAGCAGTCGACGCTCCGGGACAGGAAAATCCAATGAGCAGTTCTTC
CASSRRSGTGKSNEQFF
>.|TRBJ2-6|.|TRBV27
TGTGCCAGCAGTCATGACAGTTTCTCTGGGGCCAACGTCCTGACTTTC
CASSHDSFSGANVLTF
>TRBD2|TRBJ2-3|once|TRBV18
TGTGCCAGCTCACCACCGTCGCGGGAGACGCAGTATTTT
CASSPPSRETQYF
>TRBD2|TRBJ2-3|.|TRBV5-4
TGTGCCAGCAGCTTTGAAGCGGGGATCACAGATACGCAGTATTTT
CASSFEAGITDTQYF
>TRBD2|TRBJ2-7|.|TRBV23-1
TGCGCCAGCAGTCAATGGGAAGCGGGGTTCCACTCCTACGAGCAGTACTTC
CASSQWEAGFHSYEQYF
>TRBD1|TRBJ1-3|.|TRBV4-1
TGCGCCAGCAGCCGTGGACAGGCCTCTGGAAACACCATATATTTT
CASSRGQASGNTIYF
>TRBD2|TRBJ2-5|few|TRBV5-4
TGTGCCAGCGGGGCGGGGGGTACCCAAGAGACCCAGTACTTC
CASGAGGTQETQYF
>TRBD2|TRBJ2-7|.|TRBV5-4
TGTGCCAGCAGACCTGGGGCTAGCGGGGGGGCCTTCGAGCAGTACTTC
CASRPGASGGAFEQYF
>.|TRBJ1-4|.|TRBV25-1
TGTGCCAGCAGTGAATATGGTCCGGGGACTAATGAAAAACTGTTTTTT
CASSEYGPGTNEKLFF
>TRBD1|TRBJ1-1|.|TRBV29-1
TGCAGCGCGGGACAGAGGAACACTGAAGCTTTCTTT
CSAGQRNTEAFF
>.|TRBJ1-1|.|TRBV19
TGTGCCAGTAGTATCCGCGGGGCCCTGGGCACTGAAGCTTTCTTT
CASSIRGALGTEAFF
>TRBD1|TRBJ1-5|.|TRBV28
TGTGCCAGCAGTCTCGGGACAGGGGATCAGCCCCAGCATTTT
CASSLGTGDQPQHF
>TRBD2|TRBJ2-5|.|TRBV27
TGTGCCAGCAGTTTGAGGGCTAGCGGGGGGCGGGAGACCCAGTACTTC
CASSLRASGGRETQYF
>.|TRBJ1-2|.|TRBV19
TGTGCCTCCGAGGCTCGGAATTCTTTCGGCTATGGCTACACCTTC
CASEARNSFGYGYTF
>TRBD2|TRBJ2-5|.|TRBV5-1
TGCGCCAGCAGCTTTATAGCGGGGGGGCTACAAGAGACCCAGTACTTC
CASSFIAGGLQETQYF
>TRBD1|TRBJ1-2|.|TRBV19
TGTGCCAGTAGATCCGCGGGACAGGGTTACTATGGCTACACCTTC
CASRSAGQGYYGYTF
>.|TRBJ1-6|.|TRBV5-1
TGCGCCAGCAGCCTACTCTCCTATAATTCACCCCTCCACTTT
CASSLLSYNSPLHF